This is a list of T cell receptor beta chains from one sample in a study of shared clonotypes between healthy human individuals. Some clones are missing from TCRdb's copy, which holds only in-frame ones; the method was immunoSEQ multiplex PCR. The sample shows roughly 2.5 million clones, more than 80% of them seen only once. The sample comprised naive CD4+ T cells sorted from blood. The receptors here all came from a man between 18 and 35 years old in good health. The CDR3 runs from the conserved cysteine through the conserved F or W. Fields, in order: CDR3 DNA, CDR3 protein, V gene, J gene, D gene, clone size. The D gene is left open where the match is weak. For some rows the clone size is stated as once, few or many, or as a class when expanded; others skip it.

CDR3 DNA: TGTGCCAGCTCACCACCGCAGGGGGCGCCTACCGGGGAGCTGTTTTTT; CDR3 protein: CASSPPQGAPTGELFF; V gene: TRBV18; J gene: TRBJ2-2; D gene: TRBD1; clone size: .
CDR3 DNA: TGTGCCAGCACCCTCTGGCTAGCGGACTACAATGAGCAGTTCTTC; CDR3 protein: CASTLWLADYNEQFF; V gene: TRBV2; J gene: TRBJ2-1; D gene: TRBD2; clone size: .
CDR3 DNA: TGCGCCAGCAGCTTGCTCCAGGGTTACTACGAGCAGTACTTC; CDR3 protein: CASSLLQGYYEQYF; V gene: TRBV5-1; J gene: TRBJ2-7; D gene: .; clone size: .
CDR3 DNA: TGTGCCAGCAGTGAAGCGGCGGGGGTCCCCGGGGATACGCAGTATTTT; CDR3 protein: CASSEAAGVPGDTQYF; V gene: TRBV2; J gene: TRBJ2-3; D gene: TRBD2; clone size: .
CDR3 DNA: TGTGCCTGGGCAGGGGGTGCGGAGACCCAGTACTTC; CDR3 protein: CAWAGGAETQYF; V gene: TRBV30; J gene: TRBJ2-5; D gene: TRBD1; clone size: .
CDR3 DNA: TGTGCCAGCAGCGGGCGACCGGGGGAGACCCAGTACTTC; CDR3 protein: CASSGRPGETQYF; V gene: TRBV7-9; J gene: TRBJ2-5; D gene: .; clone size: .
CDR3 DNA: TGTGCCAGCAGTGTTGCTTCAGGGGGCTTAACCTACAATGAGCAGTTCTTC; CDR3 protein: CASSVASGGLTYNEQFF; V gene: TRBV25-1; J gene: TRBJ2-1; D gene: TRBD1; clone size: .
CDR3 DNA: TGCAGTGTTTACAAGGGCACTGAAGCTTTCTTT; CDR3 protein: CSVYKGTEAFF; V gene: TRBV20-1; J gene: TRBJ1-1; D gene: .; clone size: few
CDR3 DNA: TGCGCCAGCAGCTTGGCCGAGGCTTATAATTCACCCCTCCACTTT; CDR3 protein: CASSLAEAYNSPLHF; V gene: TRBV5-1; J gene: TRBJ1-6; D gene: .; clone size: once
CDR3 DNA: TGTGCCAGCAGCTCCATCCGGGACAGGGGAAGTGAGACCCAGTACTTC; CDR3 protein: CASSSIRDRGSETQYF; V gene: TRBV7-9; J gene: TRBJ2-5; D gene: TRBD1; clone size: .
CDR3 DNA: TGTGCCGCGGGGGGGGGCACAGATACGCAGTATTTT; CDR3 protein: CAAGGGTDTQYF; V gene: TRBV6-6; J gene: TRBJ2-3; D gene: TRBD2; clone size: .
CDR3 DNA: TGTGCCAGCACCCCCATGCTAGGAACACTCTCTCGGACCAAAAACATTCAGTACTTC; CDR3 protein: CASTPMLGTLSRTKNIQYF; V gene: TRBV19; J gene: TRBJ2-4; D gene: .; clone size: .
CDR3 DNA: TGTGCCAGCATCCAACAAGGGGATGGGGAGACCCAGTACTTC; CDR3 protein: CASIQQGDGETQYF; V gene: TRBV6-4; J gene: TRBJ2-5; D gene: .; clone size: .
CDR3 DNA: TGTGCCAGCAGTCTCCTGGGGACAGGGAGGGAAAAACTGTTTTTT; CDR3 protein: CASSLLGTGREKLFF; V gene: TRBV27; J gene: TRBJ1-4; D gene: TRBD1; clone size: .
CDR3 DNA: TGTGCCAGCAGCCGGGTAGGAAATTCACCCCTCCACTTT; CDR3 protein: CASSRVGNSPLHF; V gene: TRBV6-5; J gene: TRBJ1-6; D gene: .; clone size: .
CDR3 DNA: TGTGCCAGCAGCCGGGACAGGAATGAAAAACTGTTTTTT; CDR3 protein: CASSRDRNEKLFF; V gene: TRBV7-9; J gene: TRBJ1-4; D gene: TRBD1; clone size: once
CDR3 DNA: TGTGCCAGCAGTGAAGTGACAGGGGTCACAGATACGCAGTATTTT; CDR3 protein: CASSEVTGVTDTQYF; V gene: TRBV2; J gene: TRBJ2-3; D gene: TRBD1; clone size: .
CDR3 DNA: TGTGCCAGCGGAGCCGGGGGTTACTCTGGAAACACCATATATTTT; CDR3 protein: CASGAGGYSGNTIYF; V gene: TRBV6-1; J gene: TRBJ1-3; D gene: .; clone size: .
CDR3 DNA: TGTGCCAGCAGCTTGGGTAACAGGGGGCGGTACGAGCAGTACTTC; CDR3 protein: CASSLGNRGRYEQYF; V gene: TRBV7-3; J gene: TRBJ2-7; D gene: TRBD1; clone size: .
CDR3 DNA: TGTGCCAGCAGCTCCCGGGAAATACATGCGAACACTGAAGCTTTCTTT; CDR3 protein: CASSSREIHANTEAFF; V gene: TRBV5-8; J gene: TRBJ1-1; D gene: .; clone size: .
CDR3 DNA: TGTGCCAGTAGTATAGGAATAGGAACCGGGGAGCTGTTTTTT; CDR3 protein: CASSIGIGTGELFF; V gene: TRBV19; J gene: TRBJ2-2; D gene: .; clone size: .
CDR3 DNA: TGTGCCAGCAGCTTAGTGGGCGGGTCCTACGAGCAGTACTTC; CDR3 protein: CASSLVGGSYEQYF; V gene: TRBV11-2; J gene: TRBJ2-7; D gene: .; clone size: .
CDR3 DNA: TGCGCCAGCAGCCCTACTAGCGGCCGGACAGATACGCAGTATTTT; CDR3 protein: CASSPTSGRTDTQYF; V gene: TRBV5-1; J gene: TRBJ2-3; D gene: TRBD2; clone size: .
CDR3 DNA: TGTGCCTGGAGTGGTGGACATGGTACTAATGAAAAACTGTTTTTT; CDR3 protein: CAWSGGHGTNEKLFF; V gene: TRBV30; J gene: TRBJ1-4; D gene: .; clone size: .